This TCR beta chain appears in the sequencing data of a study of shared clonotypes between healthy human individuals. Turning to the study itself: Each donor's CD8 memory used one plate, CD8 naive two, each CD4 subset three.

Using immunoSEQ multiplex PCR, the repertoire was profiled, and TCRdb retains in-frame clones only, with some absent. The table has some 2,000,000 clones, roughly 96% seen once. The sample was naive CD4+ T cells sorted from blood. Specified subset: CD45RA+ positively selected. This receptor was identified in a man between 18 and 35 years old in good health.

CDR3 in DNA: TGTGCCAGCAGCAGACAGGGGGCGTCCTACGAGCAGTACTTC. Its protein product is CASSRQGASYEQYF. The rearrangement uses TRBV5-6 and TRBJ2-7; the match to TRBD1 covers 10 bases. Germline lookup yields CDR1 SGHDT and CDR2 YYEEEE. The CDR3 spans 14 residues. V was pared by 4 bases and J by 1 base, with 2 bases of the junction left unmatched.